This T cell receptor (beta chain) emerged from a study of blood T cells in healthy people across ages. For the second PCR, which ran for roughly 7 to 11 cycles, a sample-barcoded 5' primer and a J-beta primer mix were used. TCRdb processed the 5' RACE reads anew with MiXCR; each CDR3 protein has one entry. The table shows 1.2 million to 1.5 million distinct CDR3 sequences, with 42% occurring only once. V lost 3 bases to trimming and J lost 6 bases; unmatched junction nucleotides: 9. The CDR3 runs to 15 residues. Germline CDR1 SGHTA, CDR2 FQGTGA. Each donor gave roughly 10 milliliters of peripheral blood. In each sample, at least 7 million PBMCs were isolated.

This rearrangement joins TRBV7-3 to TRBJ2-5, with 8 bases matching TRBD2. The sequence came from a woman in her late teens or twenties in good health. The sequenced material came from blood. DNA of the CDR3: TGTGCCAGCAGCTTTTCGGGGGGGACCCTACAGACCCAGTACTTC. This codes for CASSFSGGTLQTQYF.